This T cell receptor beta chain was captured in a study of T cells in tuberculosis. For the study at large: T cells were selected with CD1B tetramers loaded with glucose monomycolate.

Thawed, overnight-rested PBMC were stained with GMM-loaded CD1B tetramer, viability dye and anti-CD3, then sorted. CD1B tetramers were loaded with Rhodococcus equi-derived C32 glucose monomycolate. From each donor, roughly 99,000 tetramer-negative cells were sorted. The data were produced by immunoSEQ multiplex PCR, yet TCRdb's version contains in-frame clones alone and is incomplete. The sample lists 50,000 to 65,000 clones; over 75% were seen once. This clone was recorded once. The sample taken for sequencing was CD1b-GMM tetramer-negative cells sorted from PBMCs. This sequence originates from an adult woman with latent tuberculosis.

CDR3 nucleotides: TGTGCCAGTAGAGCGGCGGGAGGGCCGGAGCACATTCAGTACTTC. Translated: CASRAAGGPEHIQYF. V usage is TRBV19 and J usage is TRBJ2-4; TRBD2 matches at 9 bases. The germline gives CDR1 LNHDA, CDR2 SQIVND (reference sequence). J gave up 8 bases and V 6 bases, and 11 bases lay outside the gene matches. This CDR3 region has 15 residues.